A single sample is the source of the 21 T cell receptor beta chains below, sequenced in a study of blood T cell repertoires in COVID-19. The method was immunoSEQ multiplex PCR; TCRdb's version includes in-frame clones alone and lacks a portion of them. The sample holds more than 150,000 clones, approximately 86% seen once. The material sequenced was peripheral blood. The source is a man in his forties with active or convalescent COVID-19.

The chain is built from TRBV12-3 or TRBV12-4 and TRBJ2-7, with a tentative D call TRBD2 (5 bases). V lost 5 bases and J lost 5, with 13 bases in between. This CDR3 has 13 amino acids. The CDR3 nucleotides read TGTGCCAGCAGTCCCGGGAATATTAACGAGCAGTACTTC. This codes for CASSPGNINEQYF.

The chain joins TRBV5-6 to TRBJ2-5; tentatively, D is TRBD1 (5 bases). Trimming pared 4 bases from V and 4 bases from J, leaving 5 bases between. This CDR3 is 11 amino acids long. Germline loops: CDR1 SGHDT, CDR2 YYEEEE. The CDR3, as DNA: TGTGCCAGCAGCCAGGGAGAGACCCAGTACTTC. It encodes CASSQGETQYF.

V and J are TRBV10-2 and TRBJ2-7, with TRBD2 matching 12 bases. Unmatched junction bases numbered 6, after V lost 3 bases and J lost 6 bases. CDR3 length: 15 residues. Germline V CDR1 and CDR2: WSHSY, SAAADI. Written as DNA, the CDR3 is TGCGCCAGCAGTGATCTAGCGGGGGGGCCCGGCGAGCAGTACTTC. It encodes CASSDLAGGPGEQYF.

The CDR3 is CASSHSGQGGLEQYF. In nucleotides, the CDR3 is TGTGCCAGCAGCCACAGTGGACAGGGTGGACTCGAGCAGTACTTC. The chain couples TRBV3-1 (or the pseudogene TRBV3-2) to TRBJ2-7; 8 positions match TRBD1. This CDR3 has 15 amino acids. The V segment lost 3 bases and the J segment 6 bases; nucleotides outside the gene matches: 10. CDR1 and CDR2 from the germline V gene are LGHDT and YNNKEL (reference sequence).

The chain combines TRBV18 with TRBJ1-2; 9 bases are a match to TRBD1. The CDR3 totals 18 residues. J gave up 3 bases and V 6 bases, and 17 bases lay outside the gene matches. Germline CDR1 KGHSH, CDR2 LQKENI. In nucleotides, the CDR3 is TGTGCCAGCTCCATTGAGCCGGGACAGGGAATCCCCCACTATGGCTACACCTTC. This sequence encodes CASSIEPGQGIPHYGYTF.

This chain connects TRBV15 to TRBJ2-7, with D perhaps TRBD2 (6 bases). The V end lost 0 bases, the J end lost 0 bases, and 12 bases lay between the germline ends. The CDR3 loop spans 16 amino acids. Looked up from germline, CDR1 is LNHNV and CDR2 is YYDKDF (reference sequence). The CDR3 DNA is TGTGCCACCAGCAGAGATCGGGTGGGGGGCTCCTACGAGCAGTACTTC. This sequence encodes CATSRDRVGGSYEQYF.

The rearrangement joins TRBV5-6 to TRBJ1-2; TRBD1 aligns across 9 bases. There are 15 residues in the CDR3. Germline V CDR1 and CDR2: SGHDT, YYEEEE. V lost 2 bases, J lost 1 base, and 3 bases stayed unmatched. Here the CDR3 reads CASSFGTGNNYGYTF. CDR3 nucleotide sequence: TGTGCCAGCAGCTTTGGGACAGGGAATAACTATGGCTACACCTTC.

The CDR3 DNA follows: TGTGCCAGCAGTCCTCCGGGACAAGATAATGAAAAACTGTTTTTT. This translates into CASSPPGQDNEKLFF. The J gene is TRBJ1-4, the V gene TRBV25-1; TRBD1 is a possible D gene (6 bases). V lost 5 bases and J 4 bases, leaving 14 bases between the germline ends. The CDR3 extends over 15 amino acids. Germline assignment: CDR1 MGHDK and CDR2 SYGVNS.

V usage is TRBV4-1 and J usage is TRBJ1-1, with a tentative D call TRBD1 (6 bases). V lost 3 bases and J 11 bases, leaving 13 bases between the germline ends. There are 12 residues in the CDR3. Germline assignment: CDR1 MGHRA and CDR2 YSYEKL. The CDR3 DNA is TGCGCCAGCAGCCAGACCGGGACACAGGCTTTCTTT. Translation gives CASSQTGTQAFF.

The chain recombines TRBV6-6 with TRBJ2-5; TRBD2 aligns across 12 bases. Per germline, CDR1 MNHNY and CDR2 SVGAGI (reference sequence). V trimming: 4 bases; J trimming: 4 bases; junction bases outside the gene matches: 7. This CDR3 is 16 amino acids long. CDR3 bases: TGTGCCAGCAGTTCTGGCCTGACTAGCGGGAGAGAGACCCAGTACTTC. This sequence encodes CASSSGLTSGRETQYF.

Written as DNA, the CDR3 is TGTGCCACCCTCCATGAGGACAGGTGGCACTATGGCTACACCTTC. Translating gives CATLHEDRWHYGYTF. This chain joins TRBV19 and TRBJ1-2; 7 bases agree with TRBD1. V shed 10 bases, J shed 3 bases, and the junction held 14 bases outside the gene matches. This CDR3 region has 15 residues. Germline lookup yields CDR1 LNHDA and CDR2 SQIVND (reference sequence). The variable domain in full, completed from reference TRBV19 and TRBJ1-2, reads DGGITQSPKYLFRKEGQNVTLSCEQNLNHDAMYWYRQDPGQGLRLIYYSQIVNDFQKGDIAEGYSVSREKKESFPLTVTSAQKNPTAFYLCATLHEDRWHYGYTFGSGTRLTVV.

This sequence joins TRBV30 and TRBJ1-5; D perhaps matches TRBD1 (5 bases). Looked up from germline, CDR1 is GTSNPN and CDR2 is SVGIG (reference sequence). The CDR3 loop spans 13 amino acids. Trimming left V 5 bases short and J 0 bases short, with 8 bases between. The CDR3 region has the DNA TGTGCCTGGCGACAGTATAGCAATCAGCCCCAGCATTTT. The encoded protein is CAWRQYSNQPQHF.

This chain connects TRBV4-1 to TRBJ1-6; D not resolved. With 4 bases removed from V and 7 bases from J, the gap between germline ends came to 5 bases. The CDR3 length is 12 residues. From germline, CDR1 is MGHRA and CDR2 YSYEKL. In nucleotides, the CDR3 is TGCGCCAGCAGCCCCGTGAATTCACCCCTCCACTTT. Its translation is CASSPVNSPLHF.

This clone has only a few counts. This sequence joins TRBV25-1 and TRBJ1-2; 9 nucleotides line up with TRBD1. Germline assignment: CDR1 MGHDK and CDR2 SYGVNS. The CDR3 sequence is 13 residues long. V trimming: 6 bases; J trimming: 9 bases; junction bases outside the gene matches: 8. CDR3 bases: TGTGCCAGCAGCCTACCGACAGGGGGAAGCTACACCTTC. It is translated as CASSLPTGGSYTF.

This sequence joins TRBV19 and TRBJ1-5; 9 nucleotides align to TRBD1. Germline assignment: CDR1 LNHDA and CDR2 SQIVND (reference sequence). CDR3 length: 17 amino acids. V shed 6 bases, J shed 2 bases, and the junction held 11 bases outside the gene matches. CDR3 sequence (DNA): TGTGCCAGTAGAACCGGGACAGGGACCATTGGCAATCAGCCCCAGCATTTT. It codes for CASRTGTGTIGNQPQHF.

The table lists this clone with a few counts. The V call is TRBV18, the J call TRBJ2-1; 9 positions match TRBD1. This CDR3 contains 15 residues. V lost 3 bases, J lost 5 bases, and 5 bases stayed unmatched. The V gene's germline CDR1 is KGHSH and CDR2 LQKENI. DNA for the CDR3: TGTGCCAGCTCACCCGGGACAGGGTACGACAATGAGCAGTTCTTC. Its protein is CASSPGTGYDNEQFF. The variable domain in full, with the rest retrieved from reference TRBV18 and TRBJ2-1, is NAGVMQNPRHLVRRRGQEARLRCSPMKGHSHVYWYRQLPEEGLKFMVYLQKENIIDESGMPKERFSAEFPKEGPSILRIQQVVRGDSAAYFCASSPGTGYDNEQFFGPGTRLTVL.

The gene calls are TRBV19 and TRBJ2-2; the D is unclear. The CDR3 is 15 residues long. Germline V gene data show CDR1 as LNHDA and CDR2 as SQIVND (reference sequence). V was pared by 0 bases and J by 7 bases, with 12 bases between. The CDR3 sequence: CASSIDRQLSGELFF. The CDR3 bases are TGTGCCAGTAGTATAGACAGGCAATTAAGCGGGGAGCTGTTTTTT.

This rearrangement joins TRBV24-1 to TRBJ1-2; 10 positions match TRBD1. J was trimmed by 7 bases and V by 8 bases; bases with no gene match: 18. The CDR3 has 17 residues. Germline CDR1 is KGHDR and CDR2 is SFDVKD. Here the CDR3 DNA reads TGTGCCACCACTTTTTCGGGACAGGGGCCTTATACCCGTGGCTACACCTTC. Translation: CATTFSGQGPYTRGYTF.

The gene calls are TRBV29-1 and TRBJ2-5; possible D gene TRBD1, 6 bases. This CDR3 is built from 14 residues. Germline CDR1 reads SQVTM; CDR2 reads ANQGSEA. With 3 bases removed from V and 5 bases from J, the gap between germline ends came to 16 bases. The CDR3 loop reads CSVEAAGQRETQYF. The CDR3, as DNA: TGCAGCGTTGAGGCGGCTGGACAGAGGGAGACCCAGTACTTC.

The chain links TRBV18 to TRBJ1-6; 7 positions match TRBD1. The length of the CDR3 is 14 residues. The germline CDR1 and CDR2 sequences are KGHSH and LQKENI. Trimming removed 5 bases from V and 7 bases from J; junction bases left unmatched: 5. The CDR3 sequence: CASSSGQTNSPLHF. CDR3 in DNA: TGTGCCAGCTCATCGGGACAGACGAATTCACCCCTCCACTTT. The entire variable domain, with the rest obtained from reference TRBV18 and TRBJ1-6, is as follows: NAGVMQNPRHLVRRRGQEARLRCSPMKGHSHVYWYRQLPEEGLKFMVYLQKENIIDESGMPKERFSAEFPKEGPSILRIQQVVRGDSAAYFCASSSGQTNSPLHFGNGTRLTVT.

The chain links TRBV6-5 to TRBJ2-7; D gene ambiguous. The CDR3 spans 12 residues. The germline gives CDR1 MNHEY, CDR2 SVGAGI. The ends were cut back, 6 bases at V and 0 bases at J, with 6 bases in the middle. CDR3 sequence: CASRQVSYEQYF. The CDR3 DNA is TGTGCCAGCAGGCAGGTCTCCTACGAGCAGTACTTC.